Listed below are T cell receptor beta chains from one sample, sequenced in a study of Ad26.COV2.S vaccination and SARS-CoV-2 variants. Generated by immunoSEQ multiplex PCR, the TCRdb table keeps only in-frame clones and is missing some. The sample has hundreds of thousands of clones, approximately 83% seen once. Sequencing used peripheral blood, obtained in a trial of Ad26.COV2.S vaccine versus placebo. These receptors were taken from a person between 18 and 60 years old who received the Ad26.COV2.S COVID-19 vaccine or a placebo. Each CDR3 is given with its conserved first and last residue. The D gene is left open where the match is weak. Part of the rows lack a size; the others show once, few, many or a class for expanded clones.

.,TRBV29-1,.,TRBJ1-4,TGCAGCGTTCAGGGAGGGGCTAATGAAAAACTGTTTTTT,CSVQGGANEKLFF
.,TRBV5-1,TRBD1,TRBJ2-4,TGCGCCAGCAGCCCCTCCGGGACAGGGGTGGCCAAAAACATTCAGTACTTC,CASSPSGTGVAKNIQYF
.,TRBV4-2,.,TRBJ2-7,TGTGCCAGCAGCCAAGCGGGCCTCTACGAGCAGTACTTC,CASSQAGLYEQYF
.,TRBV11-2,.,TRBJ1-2,TGTGCCAGCAGCGAAACCGGGATCTATGGCTACACCTTC,CASSETGIYGYTF
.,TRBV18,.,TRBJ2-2,TGTGCCAGCTCACCACGTCGGCAGGGTCACACCGGGGAGCTGTTTTTT,CASSPRRQGHTGELFF
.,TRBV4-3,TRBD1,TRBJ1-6,TGCGCCAGCAGCCAAGAGGGACAGGGGAATTCACCCCTCCACTTT,CASSQEGQGNSPLHF
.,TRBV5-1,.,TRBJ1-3,TGCGCCAGCAGCTTGGCAGCCCGCGGAAACACCATATATTTT,CASSLAARGNTIYF
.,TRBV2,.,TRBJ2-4,TGTGCCAGCAGTGCAGGGTCGGGCATTCAGTACTTC,CASSAGSGIQYF
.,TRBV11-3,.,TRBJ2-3,TGTGCCAGCAGCTCCCGGGCCAACACAGATACGCAGTATTTT,CASSSRANTDTQYF
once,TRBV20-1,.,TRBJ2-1,TGCAGTGCTATTGAGGGGGGGACAGCGAGCTACAATGAGCAGTTCTTC,CSAIEGGTASYNEQFF
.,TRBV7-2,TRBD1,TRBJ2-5,TGTGCCAGCAGCTACAGGGGGTCAGAGACCCAGTACTTC,CASSYRGSETQYF
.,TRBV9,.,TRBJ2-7,TGTGCCAGCAGCGGAGGGTCCTCCTACGAGCAGTACTTC,CASSGGSSYEQYF
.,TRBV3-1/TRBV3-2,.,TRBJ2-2,TGTGCCAGCTCCCCGGACAGTACCGGGGAGCTGTTTTTT,CASSPDSTGELFF
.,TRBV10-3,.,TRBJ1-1,TGTGCCAACACGCAACAGGGTTCCCACACTGAAGCTTTCTTT,CANTQQGSHTEAFF
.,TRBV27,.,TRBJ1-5,TGTGCCAGCAGTGCAAAGGCTTTCCGAGGCAATCAGCCCCAGCATTTT,CASSAKAFRGNQPQHF
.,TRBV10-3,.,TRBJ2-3,TGTGCCATCAACCGGGACGGCAAAACCACAGATACGCAGTATTTT,CAINRDGKTTDTQYF
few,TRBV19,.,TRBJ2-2,TGTGCCAGTACCCAGGCCGGGACGAGGGCCGGGGAGCTGTTTTTT,CASTQAGTRAGELFF
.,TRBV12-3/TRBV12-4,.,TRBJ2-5,TGTGCCAGCAGTACAGGGTTGGGGACCCAGTACTTC,CASSTGLGTQYF